One sample yielded the 6 T cell receptor beta chains listed below, sequenced in a study of cytomegalovirus exposure and HLA in healthy donors. It was with 60 Vbeta and 13 Jbeta primers that the PCR ran. Assay used: immunoSEQ multiplex PCR; TCRdb lists only in-frame clones, some missing. Of fewer than 200,000 clones detected, roughly 87% appear once; the ten largest clones hold 1.6%. The sequencing input was PBMCs. These receptors all come from a man in his fifties in good health and CMV-seronegative.

The chain has TRBV7-2 and TRBJ1-5; a possible D gene is TRBD1 (6 bases). V was pared by 0 bases and J by 8 bases, with 17 bases between. Germline CDR1 SGHTA, CDR2 FQGNSA. This CDR3 spans 16 amino acids. This CDR3 reads CASSLARRQGTKPQHF. CDR3 DNA: TGTGCCAGCAGCTTAGCTCGTCGGCAGGGGACGAAGCCCCAGCATTTT.

The rearrangement joins TRBV7-9 to TRBJ1-1; 9 nucleotides line up with TRBD1. The CDR3 length is 14 residues. The ends lost 5 bases at V and 3 bases at J; junction bases unmatched: 4. Germline-derived CDR1 and CDR2 are SEHNR and FQNEAQ (reference sequence). The DNA for the CDR3 is TGTGCCAGCAGCCCGACAGGGGGAGACACTGAAGCTTTCTTT. Translated, it gives CASSPTGGDTEAFF. Full variable domain (outside the CDR3, taken from reference TRBV7-9 and TRBJ1-1): DTGVSQNPRHKITKRGQNVTFRCDPISEHNRLYWYRQTLGQGPEFLTYFQNEAQLEKSRLLSDRFSAERPKGSFSTLEIQRTEQGDSAMYLCASSPTGGDTEAFFGQGTRLTVV.

This clone turned up a few times. The CDR3 reads CASSQDGHRGEQYF. Here the CDR3 DNA reads TGCGCCAGCAGCCAAGACGGACATCGCGGCGAGCAGTACTTC. The chain employs TRBV4-1 and TRBJ2-7; possible D gene TRBD1, 5 bases. Trimming removed 0 bases at V and 6 bases at J, with 12 bases between. The CDR3 covers 14 residues. Germline values: CDR1 MGHRA, CDR2 YSYEKL.

This sequence joins TRBV7-2 and TRBJ2-2; D ambiguous. The length of the CDR3 is 15 residues. Germline CDR1 reads SGHTA; CDR2 reads FQGNSA. Trimming stripped 0 bases from V and 7 bases from J, with 12 bases between. Here the CDR3 DNA reads TGTGCCAGCAGCTTAGCTTTGAGGTTCGGCGGGGAGCTGTTTTTT. Residues: CASSLALRFGGELFF.

V is TRBV9 and J is TRBJ2-7; TRBD2 matches 12 bases. The germline CDR1 and CDR2 sequences are SGDLS and YYNGEE. The CDR3 consists of 16 residues. J gave up 7 bases and V 0 bases, and 8 bases lay outside the gene matches. The chain's CDR3 is CASSVGLAGVAREQYF. The CDR3 DNA reads as TGTGCCAGCAGCGTAGGACTAGCGGGAGTGGCAAGGGAGCAGTACTTC.

CDR3 in DNA: TGTGCCAGCAGCTCTTCGGGAGATGAGCAGTTCTTC. Protein: CASSSSGDEQFF. The chain links TRBV28 to TRBJ2-1, with D possibly being TRBD2 (6 bases). The CDR3 covers 12 residues. The V end lost 6 bases, the J end lost 8 bases, and 11 bases lay between the germline ends. Germline values: CDR1 MDHEN, CDR2 SYDVKM.